This record covers a single T cell receptor (beta chain). The sample originates from a study of blood T cell repertoires in COVID-19. Authors' data handling: Using reference gene primer amplification, nucleated cell counts were estimated. Clones were sequenced by immunoSEQ multiplex PCR, and TCRdb holds only the in-frame ones, with some missing. The DNA gave D and trimming, while V, J and clone size come from that table. The repertoire holds over 250,000 clones, with less than 85% as singletons. The CDR3 contains 21 residues. This TCR came from a human donor with COVID-19, enrolled during active disease. The donor label of this sample is uncertain. The genes are TRBV21-1 and TRBJ2-7; whether TRBD1, the table's D call, matches the DNA was not checked. TRBV21-1 is assigned pseudogene status. The sample comprised peripheral blood. Here the CDR3 reads CASSKKAPPFQGRQGIDEQYF. DNA for the CDR3: TGTGCCAGCAGCAAAAAAGCACCCCCCTTCCAGGGCCGACAGGGGATCGACGAGCAGTACTTC.